These 3 T cell receptor beta chains were all obtained from the same sample, sequenced in a study of blood T cells in healthy people across ages. It was with a sample-barcoded 5' primer and a J-beta primer mix that a second PCR of roughly 7 to 11 cycles was run. MiXCR, run by TCRdb on the 5' RACE reads, gives a single entry per CDR3 protein. The sample records some 900,000 distinct CDR3 sequences, 29% being singletons. Sequencing input: blood. Receptors were obtained from an elderly woman in good health.

Only a few counts were recorded for this clonotype. The rearrangement uses TRBV24-1 and TRBJ2-1, with D possibly matching TRBD1 (6 bases). Trimming shortened V by 4 bases and J by 15 bases, and 21 bases separated the two germline ends. CDR1 is KGHDR and CDR2 is SFDVKD in the germline V gene. The length of the CDR3 is 14 residues. CDR3 loop: CATSDPVRGIYRFF. CDR3 nucleotides: TGTGCCACCAGTGACCCCGTGAGGGGGATTTATCGGTTCTTC.

This clonotype was observed a handful of times. V is TRBV21-1 and J is TRBJ2-2. TRBV21-1 is listed as a pseudogene. The CDR3 is made up of 13 amino acids. In DNA, the CDR3 is TGTGCCAGCAGCACTACCTACACCGGGGAGCTGTTTTTT. It encodes CASSTTYTGELFF.

The chain has TRBV12-3 or TRBV12-4 and TRBJ2-7; D tentatively fits TRBD1 or TRBD2 (5 bases each). V lost 3 bases and J lost 3, with 15 bases in between. This CDR3 has 15 residues. The CDR3 sequence is CASSFPGRRDYEQYF. DNA for the CDR3: TGTGCCAGCAGTTTTCCGGGACGGAGAGACTACGAGCAGTACTTC.